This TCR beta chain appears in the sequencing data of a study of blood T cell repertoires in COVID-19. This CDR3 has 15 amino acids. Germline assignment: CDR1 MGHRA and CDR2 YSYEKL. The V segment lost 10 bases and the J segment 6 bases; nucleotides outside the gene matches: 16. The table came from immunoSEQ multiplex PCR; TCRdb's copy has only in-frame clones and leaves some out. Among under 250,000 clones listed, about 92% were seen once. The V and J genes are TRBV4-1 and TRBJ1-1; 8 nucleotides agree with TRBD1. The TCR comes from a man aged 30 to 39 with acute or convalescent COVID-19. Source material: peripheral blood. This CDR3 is CATEPEPGQVSEAFF. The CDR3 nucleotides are TGCGCCACCGAACCCGAACCGGGACAGGTCTCTGAAGCTTTCTTT.